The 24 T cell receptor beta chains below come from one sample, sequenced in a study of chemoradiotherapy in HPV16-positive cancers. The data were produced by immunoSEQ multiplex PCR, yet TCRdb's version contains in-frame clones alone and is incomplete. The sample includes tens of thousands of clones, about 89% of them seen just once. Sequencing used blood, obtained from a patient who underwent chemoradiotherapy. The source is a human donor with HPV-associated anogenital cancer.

CDR3 in amino acids: CAWRTKRTSGYHYEQYF. CDR3 DNA sequence: TGTGCCTGGAGGACGAAACGGACTAGCGGGTACCACTACGAGCAGTACTTC. The chain carries TRBV30 and TRBJ2-7, with 11 bases that match TRBD2. Germline trimming cut 3 bases from V and 3 bases from J; bases unmatched to any gene: 13. Germline values: CDR1 GTSNPN, CDR2 SVGIG (reference sequence). CDR3 size: 17 residues.

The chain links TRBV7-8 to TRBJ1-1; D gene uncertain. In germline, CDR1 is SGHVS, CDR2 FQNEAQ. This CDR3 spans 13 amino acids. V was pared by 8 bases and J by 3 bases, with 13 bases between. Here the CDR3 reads CASGFGFDTEAFF. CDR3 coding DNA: TGTGCCAGCGGTTTTGGGTTTGACACTGAAGCTTTCTTT.

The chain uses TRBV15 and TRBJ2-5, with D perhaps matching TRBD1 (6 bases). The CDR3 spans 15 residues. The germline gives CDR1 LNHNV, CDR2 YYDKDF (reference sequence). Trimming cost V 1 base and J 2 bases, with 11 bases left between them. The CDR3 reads CATSRGAGEQETQYF. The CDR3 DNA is TGTGCCACCAGCAGAGGAGCAGGGGAGCAAGAGACCCAGTACTTC.

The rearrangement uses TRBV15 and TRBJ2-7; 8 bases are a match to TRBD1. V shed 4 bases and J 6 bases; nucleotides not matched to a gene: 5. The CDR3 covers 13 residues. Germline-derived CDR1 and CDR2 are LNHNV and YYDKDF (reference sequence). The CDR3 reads CATSIGGQAEQYF. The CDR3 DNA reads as TGTGCCACCAGCATCGGGGGACAGGCCGAGCAGTACTTC. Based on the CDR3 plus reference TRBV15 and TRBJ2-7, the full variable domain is DAMVIQNPRYQVTQFGKPVTLSCSQTLNHNVMYWYQQKSSQAPKLLFHYYDKDFNNEADTPDNFQSRRPNTSFCFLDIRSPGLGDTAMYLCATSIGGQAEQYFGPGTRLTVT.

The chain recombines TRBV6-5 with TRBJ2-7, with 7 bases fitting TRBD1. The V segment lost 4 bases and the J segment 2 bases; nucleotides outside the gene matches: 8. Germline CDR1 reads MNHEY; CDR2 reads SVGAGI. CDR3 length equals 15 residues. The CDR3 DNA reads TGTGCCAGCAGTTTGTCCGGGACAGCCCCCTACGAGCAGTACTTC. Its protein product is CASSLSGTAPYEQYF.

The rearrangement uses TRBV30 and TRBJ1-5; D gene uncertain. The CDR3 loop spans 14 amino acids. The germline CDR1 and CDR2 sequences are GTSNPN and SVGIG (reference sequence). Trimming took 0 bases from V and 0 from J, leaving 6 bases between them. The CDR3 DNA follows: TGTGCCTGGAGTGTCGGGAATAGCAATCAGCCCCAGCATTTT. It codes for CAWSVGNSNQPQHF.

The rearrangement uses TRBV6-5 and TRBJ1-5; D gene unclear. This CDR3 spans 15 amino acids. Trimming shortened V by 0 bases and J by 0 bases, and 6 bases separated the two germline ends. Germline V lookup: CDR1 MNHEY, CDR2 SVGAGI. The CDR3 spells CASSYSQNSNQPQHF. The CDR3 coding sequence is TGTGCCAGCAGTTACTCCCAAAATAGCAATCAGCCCCAGCATTTT.

The CDR3 DNA reads TGTGCCAGCAGCCGGGACAGGGAAGGTTACGAGCAGTACTTC. Protein sequence: CASSRDREGYEQYF. The gene calls are TRBV6-1 and TRBJ2-7, with TRBD1 identical over 9 bases. Germline V CDR1 and CDR2: MNHNS, SASEGT. V lost 6 bases, J lost 4 bases, and 7 bases stayed unmatched. This CDR3 has 14 amino acids.

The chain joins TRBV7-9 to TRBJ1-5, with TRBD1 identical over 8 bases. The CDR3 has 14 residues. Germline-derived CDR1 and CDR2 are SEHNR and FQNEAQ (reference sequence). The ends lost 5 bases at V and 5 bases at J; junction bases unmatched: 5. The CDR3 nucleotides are TGTGCCAGCAGCCCAGGACAGGGATATCAGCCCCAGCATTTT. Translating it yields CASSPGQGYQPQHF.

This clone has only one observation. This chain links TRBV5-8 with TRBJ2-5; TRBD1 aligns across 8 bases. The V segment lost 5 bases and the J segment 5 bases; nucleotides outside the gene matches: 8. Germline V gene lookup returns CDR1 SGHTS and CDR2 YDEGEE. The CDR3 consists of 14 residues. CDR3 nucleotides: TGTGCCAGCAGTGCCGGACAGGGATGGGAGACCCAGTACTTC. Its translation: CASSAGQGWETQYF.

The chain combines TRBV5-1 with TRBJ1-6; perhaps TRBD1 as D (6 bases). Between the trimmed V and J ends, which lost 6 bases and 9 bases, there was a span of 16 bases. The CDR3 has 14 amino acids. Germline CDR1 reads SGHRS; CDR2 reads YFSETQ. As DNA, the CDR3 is TGCGCCAGCACCCTGGAGGGGGAGGGTTCACCCCTCCACTTT. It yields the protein CASTLEGEGSPLHF.

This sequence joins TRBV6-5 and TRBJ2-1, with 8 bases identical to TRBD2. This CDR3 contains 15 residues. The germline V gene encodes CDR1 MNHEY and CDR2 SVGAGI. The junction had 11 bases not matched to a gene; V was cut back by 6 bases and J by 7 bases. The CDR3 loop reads CASSSGGGEANEQFF. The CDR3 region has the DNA TGTGCCAGCAGCTCCGGGGGGGGAGAGGCAAATGAGCAGTTCTTC.

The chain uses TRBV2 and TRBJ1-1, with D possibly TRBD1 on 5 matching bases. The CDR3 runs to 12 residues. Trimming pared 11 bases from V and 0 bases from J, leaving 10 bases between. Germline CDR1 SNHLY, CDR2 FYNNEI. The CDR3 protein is CAPDSMNTEAFF. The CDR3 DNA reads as TGTGCCCCAGACAGCATGAACACTGAAGCTTTCTTT. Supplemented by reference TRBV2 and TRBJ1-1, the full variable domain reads EPEVTQTPSHQVTQMGQEVILRCVPISNHLYFYWYRQILGQKVEFLVSFYNNEISEKSEIFDDQFSVERPDGSNFTLKIRSTKLEDSAMYFCAPDSMNTEAFFGQGTRLTVV.

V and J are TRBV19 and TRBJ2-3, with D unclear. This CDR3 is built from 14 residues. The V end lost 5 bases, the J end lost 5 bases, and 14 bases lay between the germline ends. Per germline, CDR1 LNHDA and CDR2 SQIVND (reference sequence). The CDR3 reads CASSFSRKKDTQYF. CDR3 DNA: TGTGCCAGTAGTTTTTCCAGAAAGAAAGATACGCAGTATTTT.

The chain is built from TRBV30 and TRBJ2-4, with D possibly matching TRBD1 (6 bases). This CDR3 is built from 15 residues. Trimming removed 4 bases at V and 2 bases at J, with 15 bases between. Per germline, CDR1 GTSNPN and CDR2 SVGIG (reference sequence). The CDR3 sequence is CAWTNPRGSKNIQYF. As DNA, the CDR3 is TGTGCCTGGACCAATCCCAGGGGATCCAAAAACATTCAGTACTTC.

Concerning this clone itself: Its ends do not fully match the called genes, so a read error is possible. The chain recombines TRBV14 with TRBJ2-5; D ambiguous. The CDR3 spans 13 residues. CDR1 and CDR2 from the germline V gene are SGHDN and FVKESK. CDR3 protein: CASSTRVQATQYF. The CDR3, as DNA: TGTGCCAGCAGCACAAGGGTTCAAGCGACCCAGTACTTC.

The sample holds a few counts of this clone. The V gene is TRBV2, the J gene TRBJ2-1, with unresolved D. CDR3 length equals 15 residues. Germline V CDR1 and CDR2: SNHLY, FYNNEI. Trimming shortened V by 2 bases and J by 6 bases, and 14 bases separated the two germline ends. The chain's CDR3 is CASSELLLMGNEQFF. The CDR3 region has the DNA TGTGCCAGCAGTGAACTCCTCCTAATGGGCAATGAGCAGTTCTTC.

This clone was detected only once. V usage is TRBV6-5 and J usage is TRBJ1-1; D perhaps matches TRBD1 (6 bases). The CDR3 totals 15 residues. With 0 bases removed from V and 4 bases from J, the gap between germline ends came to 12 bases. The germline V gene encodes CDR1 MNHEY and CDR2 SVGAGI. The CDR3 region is CASSYSSGATTEAFF. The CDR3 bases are TGTGCCAGCAGTTACTCGTCGGGGGCGACCACTGAAGCTTTCTTT.

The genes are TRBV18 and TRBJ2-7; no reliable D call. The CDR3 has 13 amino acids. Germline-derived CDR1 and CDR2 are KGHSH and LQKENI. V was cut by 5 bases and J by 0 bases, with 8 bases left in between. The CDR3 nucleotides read TGTGCCAGCTCAAGCTACCTCTCCTACGAGCAGTACTTC. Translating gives CASSSYLSYEQYF.

CDR3 DNA: TGTGCCAGCACAGGAATCGGGGAGCTGTTTTTT. It codes for CASTGIGELFF. The chain joins TRBV6-1 to TRBJ2-2; D is unclear. V lost 7 bases and J lost 7, with 7 bases in between. The length of the CDR3 is 11 residues. Germline values: CDR1 MNHNS, CDR2 SASEGT.

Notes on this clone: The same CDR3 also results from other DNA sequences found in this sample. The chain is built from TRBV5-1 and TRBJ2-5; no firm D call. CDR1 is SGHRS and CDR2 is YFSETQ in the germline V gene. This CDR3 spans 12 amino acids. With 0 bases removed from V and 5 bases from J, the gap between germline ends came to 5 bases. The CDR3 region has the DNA TGCGCCAGCAGCTTGGATGGGGAGACCCAGTACTTC. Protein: CASSLDGETQYF. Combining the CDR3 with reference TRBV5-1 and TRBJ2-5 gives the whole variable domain KAGVTQTPRYLIKTRGQQVTLSCSPISGHRSVSWYQQTPGQGLQFLFEYFSETQRNKGNFPGRFSGRQFSNSRSEMNVSTLELGDSALYLCASSLDGETQYFGPGTRLLVL.

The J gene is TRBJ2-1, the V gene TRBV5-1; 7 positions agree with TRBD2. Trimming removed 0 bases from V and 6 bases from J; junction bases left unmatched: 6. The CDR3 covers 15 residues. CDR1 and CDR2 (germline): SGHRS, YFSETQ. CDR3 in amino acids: CASSLAGLVSNEQFF. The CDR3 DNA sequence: TGCGCCAGCAGCTTGGCTGGACTAGTCTCCAATGAGCAGTTCTTC.

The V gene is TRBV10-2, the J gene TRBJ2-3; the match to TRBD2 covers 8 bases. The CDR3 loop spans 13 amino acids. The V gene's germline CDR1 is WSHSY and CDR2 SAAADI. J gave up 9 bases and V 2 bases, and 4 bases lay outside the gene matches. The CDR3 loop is CASSELPGGTQYF. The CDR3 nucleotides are TGCGCCAGCAGTGAGCTCCCGGGGGGGACGCAGTATTTT.

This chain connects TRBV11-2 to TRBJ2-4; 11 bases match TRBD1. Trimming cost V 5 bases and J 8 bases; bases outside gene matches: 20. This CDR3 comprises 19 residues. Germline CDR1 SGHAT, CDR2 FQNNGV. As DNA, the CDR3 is TGTGCCAGCAGCCAGTTTGTGGTGAGGACAGGGGGCCTTAGGGACATTCAGTACTTC. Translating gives CASSQFVVRTGGLRDIQYF.